The subject of this entry is one T cell receptor beta chain. The record originates from a study of blood T cell repertoires in COVID-19. Participant ages covered about 18 to 95 years across 20 to 25 US areas. Data came from immunoSEQ multiplex PCR; TCRdb stores just in-frame clones and leaves some out. This table has about 300,000 clones, 80% to 90% appearing once. The CDR3 extends over 14 amino acids. Germline-derived CDR1 and CDR2 are MNHEY and SVGAGI. Trimming took 8 bases from V and 4 from J; bases not matched to a gene: 6. The TCR comes from a man between 25 and 39 years old who had recovered from COVID-19. The sequencing input was PBMCs or T cells enriched from blood (not recorded which). This rearrangement joins TRBV6-5 to TRBJ2-1, with TRBD1 matching 9 bases. The CDR3 DNA follows: TGTGCCAGCGTCCGGGACAGGGAATACAATGAGCAGTTCTTC. Amino acid sequence: CASVRDREYNEQFF.